This T cell receptor (beta chain) was recovered during a study of T cells in Graves' hyperthyroidism and ophthalmopathy. The overall study: Peripheral blood was acquired at first diagnosis, ahead of any therapy whatsoever.

From approximately 9.1 ml of fresh peripheral blood, PBMCs were isolated. RNA transcripts yielded amplified TCR beta CDR3 regions. Researchers ran a first-round RT-PCR on the TCR CDR3 using the HTBI primer set. TCRdb processed the multiplex PCR reads anew with MiXCR; each CDR3 protein has one entry. The table includes about 600,000 distinct CDR3 sequences, approximately 14% detected once. V gave up 1 base and J gave up 0 bases; unmatched junction bases: 7. Germline V CDR1 and CDR2: MGHRA, YSYEKL. The CDR3 is 17 amino acids. Findings and limits, study-wide: Ophthalmopathy cases were set apart from stable hyperthyroidism by a 13 V-J model. Clonotypes that were expanded in thyroid above 0.001 mostly appeared in blood too.

This clonotype has only a few counts. Its antigen is unknown. Sequencing was carried out using blood. The V gene is TRBV4-1, the J gene TRBJ2-3; 7 nucleotides match TRBD1. This TCR came from a woman aged 18-29 years with Graves' ophthalmopathy. For the CDR3, the DNA is TGCGCCAGCAGCCAAGTGGGCAGGGGACAGAGCACAGATACGCAGTATTTT. This encodes CASSQVGRGQSTDTQYF.